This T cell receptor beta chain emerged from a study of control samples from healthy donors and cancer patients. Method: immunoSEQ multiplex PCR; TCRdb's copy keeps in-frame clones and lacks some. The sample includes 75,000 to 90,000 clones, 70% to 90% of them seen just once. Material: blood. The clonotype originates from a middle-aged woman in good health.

CDR3 sequence reads: CASSYSPSGANVLTF. The CDR3 bases are TGTGCCAGCAGTTACTCTCCAAGTGGGGCCAACGTCCTGACTTTC. This chain connects TRBV6-5 to TRBJ2-6, with D uncertain. Trimming took off 0 bases at V and 3 bases at J, with 6 bases between the two ends. Germline loops: CDR1 MNHEY, CDR2 SVGAGI. The CDR3 is made up of 15 amino acids.